A single sample gave rise to the 20 T cell receptor beta chains below, sequenced in a study of shared clonotypes between healthy human individuals. The naive CD8 fraction comprised CD45RO-negative cells positively selected for CCR7 and excluded terminally differentiated effector memory CD45RA+ cells. Generated by immunoSEQ multiplex PCR, the TCRdb table keeps only in-frame clones and is missing some. The sample holds about 2 million clones, about 95% seen once. The sample consisted of naive CD8+ T cells sorted from blood. The receptor source for this set is a man younger than 30 in good health.

This clone has a single count. The V call is TRBV4-3, the J call TRBJ2-7; TRBD2 matches at 10 bases. The CDR3 is 14 amino acids. J lost 7 bases, V lost 1 base, and 4 bases had no gene match. CDR1 is LGHNA and CDR2 is YSLEER in the germline V gene. The CDR3 reads CASSQGAGGWEQYF. The CDR3 DNA is TGCGCCAGCAGCCAAGGAGCGGGAGGGTGGGAGCAGTACTTC.

The CDR3: CASSQNAGGWDTEAFF. The CDR3 DNA is TGCGCCAGCAGCCAAAACGCAGGGGGCTGGGACACTGAAGCTTTCTTT. The rearrangement joins TRBV4-1 to TRBJ1-1, with TRBD1 matching over 8 bases. Germline V lookup: CDR1 MGHRA, CDR2 YSYEKL. V trimming: 2 bases; J trimming: 3 bases; junction bases outside the gene matches: 8. There are 16 residues in the CDR3.

A word on this clone: Within the sample, other DNA sequences also encode this same CDR3. The chain employs TRBV7-9 and TRBJ1-1, with TRBD1 as a possible D gene (6 bases). CDR1 SEHNR and CDR2 FQNEAQ come from the germline V gene (reference sequence). V was shortened by 5 bases and J by 1 base, with 8 bases between the two germline ends. CDR3 length: 13 amino acids. CDR3 DNA: TGTGCCAGCAGCCAGACAGGGAACACTGAAGCTTTCTTT. It yields the protein CASSQTGNTEAFF.

V usage is TRBV28 and J usage is TRBJ2-2, with D uncertain. V was shortened by 4 bases and J by 4 bases, with 16 bases between the two germline ends. Germline CDR1 is MDHEN and CDR2 is SYDVKM. The CDR3 runs to 16 residues. The CDR3, as DNA: TGTGCCAGCAGTTCCTACGCCTACACCCCCACCGGGGAGCTGTTTTTT. Residues: CASSSYAYTPTGELFF.

The CDR3 here is CASSSSREGEQFF. DNA of the CDR3: TGTGCCAGCAGCTCATCGCGGGAGGGTGAGCAGTTCTTC. The genes are TRBV13 and TRBJ2-1, with 9 bases fitting TRBD2. This CDR3 spans 13 amino acids. CDR1 and CDR2 from the germline V gene are PRHDT and FYEKMQ (reference sequence). With V trimmed by 4 bases and J by 9 bases, 4 bases remained unmatched.

V usage is TRBV27 and J usage is TRBJ2-1, with a weak D call TRBD1 (6 bases). V was pared by 7 bases and J by 0 bases, with 10 bases between. Germline-derived CDR1 and CDR2 are MNHEY and SMNVEV (reference sequence). The CDR3 is made up of 14 amino acids. This CDR3 reads CASTMTGSYNEQFF. CDR3 bases: TGTGCCAGCACCATGACAGGCTCCTACAATGAGCAGTTCTTC.

The gene calls are TRBV6-1 and TRBJ2-7, with 7 nucleotides matching TRBD1. CDR1 and CDR2 (germline): MNHNS, SASEGT. The CDR3 runs to 15 residues. Trimming took 4 bases from V and 2 from J; bases not matched to a gene: 8. CDR3 coding DNA: TGTGCCAGCAGTGTTTCACAGGGGAGCGCCTACGAGCAGTACTTC. Translation: CASSVSQGSAYEQYF.

The rearrangement joins TRBV5-1 to TRBJ2-7; 10 bases align to TRBD1. CDR1 and CDR2 (germline): SGHRS, YFSETQ. This CDR3 has 14 residues. With V trimmed by 5 bases and J by 9 bases, 11 bases remained unmatched. CDR3 region: CASRLGQGEEWQYF. In DNA form, the CDR3 reads TGCGCCAGCAGACTCGGACAGGGGGAAGAGTGGCAGTACTTC.

The chain combines TRBV5-6 with TRBJ2-7; 8 bases align to TRBD2. J lost 3 bases, V lost 1 base, and 9 bases had no gene match. Germline CDR1 and CDR2: SGHDT and YYEEEE. CDR3 length equals 16 residues. The CDR3 sequence: CASSLSGSGVFYEQYF. CDR3 DNA: TGTGCCAGCAGCTTGTCGGGTAGCGGGGTTTTCTACGAGCAGTACTTC.

The chain carries TRBV5-5 and TRBJ1-1; D ambiguous. In germline, CDR1 is SGHKS, CDR2 YYEKEE (reference sequence). CDR3 length equals 13 residues. Trimming took 4 bases from V and 0 from J, leaving 7 bases between them. The CDR3 coding sequence is TGTGCCAGCAGCACGGACGTGAACACTGAAGCTTTCTTT. Translation: CASSTDVNTEAFF.

The gene calls are TRBV28 and TRBJ1-2; 10 bases match TRBD1. This CDR3 has 15 residues. The V and J ends lost 6 bases and 3 bases, in that order; junction bases with no gene match: 7. Per the germline V gene, CDR1 is MDHEN and CDR2 is SYDVKM. The CDR3 nucleotides are TGTGCCAGCAGACTGACAGGGGGCGGATACTATGGCTACACCTTC. Translation: CASRLTGGGYYGYTF.

The chain recombines TRBV16 with TRBJ1-2; a possible D gene is TRBD1 (6 bases). The CDR3 spans 15 residues. Germline CDR1 is KGHSY and CDR2 is FQNENV. V lost 4 bases, J lost 5 bases, and 17 bases lay in between. For the CDR3, the DNA is TGTGCCAGCAGCCCCGATAGGACAGCGCCGTATGGCTACACCTTC. Translated: CASSPDRTAPYGYTF. Looking up the rest from reference TRBV16 and TRBJ1-2 gives the full variable domain: GEEVAQTPKHLVRGEGQKAKLYCAPIKGHSYVFWYQQVLKNEFKFLISFQNENVFDETGMPKERFSAKCLPNSPCSLEIQATKLEDSAVYFCASSPDRTAPYGYTFGSGTRLTVV.

Turning to this clone: Other nucleotide sequences in the sample specify the same CDR3. The chain joins TRBV7-9 to TRBJ2-2, with D possibly being TRBD1 or TRBD2 (6 bases each). Germline V gives CDR1 SEHNR, CDR2 FQNEAQ (reference sequence). Trimming left V 5 bases short and J 4 bases short, with 14 bases between. This CDR3 is 15 amino acids long. CDR3 protein: CASSLTGAGTGELFF. The DNA of the CDR3 is TGTGCCAGCAGCCTCACGGGGGCGGGCACCGGGGAGCTGTTTTTT.

The J gene is TRBJ1-2, the V gene TRBV15; no definite D call. Trimming stripped 3 bases from V and 5 bases from J, with 10 bases between. The CDR3 loop spans 13 amino acids. Germline CDR1 reads LNHNV; CDR2 reads YYDKDF (reference sequence). The CDR3 protein is CATSSDNGYGYTF. The CDR3 bases are TGTGCCACCAGCAGCGACAACGGGTATGGCTACACCTTC.

V usage is TRBV5-5 and J usage is TRBJ2-1; 10 nucleotides agree with TRBD1. Unmatched junction bases numbered 5, after V lost 4 bases and J lost 7 bases. The CDR3 is 14 amino acids. Germline V gene data show CDR1 as SGHKS and CDR2 as YYEKEE (reference sequence). CDR3 in DNA: TGTGCCAGCAGCACCGGGACAGGGGTAAATGAGCAGTTCTTC. Translated: CASSTGTGVNEQFF.

This chain uses TRBV30 with TRBJ2-1; 11 bases align to TRBD2. Per the germline V gene, CDR1 is GTSNPN and CDR2 is SVGIG (reference sequence). This CDR3 spans 13 amino acids. J was trimmed by 7 bases and V by 2 bases; bases with no gene match: 1. The CDR3 region has the DNA TGTGCCTGGAGTTCTAGCGGGGGGAATGAGCAGTTCTTC. Translation: CAWSSSGGNEQFF.

The V call is TRBV2, the J call TRBJ2-3; possibly TRBD1 for D (5 bases). In germline, CDR1 is SNHLY, CDR2 FYNNEI. The V end was cut by 6 bases, the J end by 0 bases, with 28 bases between. This CDR3 spans 20 amino acids. The CDR3: CASSVRQLLHQTSSTDTQYF. As DNA, the CDR3 is TGTGCCAGCAGCGTTAGACAGCTACTCCACCAAACATCTAGCACAGATACGCAGTATTTT.

CDR3 nucleotides: TGTGCCAGCAGTTTTTCCCCTAGGGGGACTGAAGCTTTCTTT. Its translation is CASSFSPRGTEAFF. V is TRBV27 and J is TRBJ1-1; TRBD1 is a possible D gene (6 bases). Trimming left V 3 bases short and J 5 bases short, with 13 bases between. The CDR3 totals 14 residues. CDR1 and CDR2 from the germline V gene are MNHEY and SMNVEV (reference sequence).

Note on this clone: The same CDR3 also results from other DNA sequences found in this sample. V and J are TRBV6-5 and TRBJ1-2; D call uncertain. The ends were cut back, 0 bases at V and 8 bases at J, with 10 bases in the middle. The CDR3 is 13 amino acids. Germline V gene lookup returns CDR1 MNHEY and CDR2 SVGAGI. CDR3 in amino acids: CASSYSEGRGYTF. For the CDR3, the DNA is TGTGCCAGCAGTTACTCGGAAGGGCGAGGCTACACCTTC.

CDR3 sequence reads: CASSQPQGITTDTQYF. CDR3 nucleotides: TGTGCCAGCAGCCAGCCACAGGGTATAACGACAGATACGCAGTATTTT. The chain joins TRBV7-8 to TRBJ2-3, with a possible D match to TRBD1 (6 bases). This CDR3 contains 16 residues. Germline-derived CDR1 and CDR2 are SGHVS and FQNEAQ. The V end was cut by 5 bases, the J end by 3 bases, with 18 bases between.